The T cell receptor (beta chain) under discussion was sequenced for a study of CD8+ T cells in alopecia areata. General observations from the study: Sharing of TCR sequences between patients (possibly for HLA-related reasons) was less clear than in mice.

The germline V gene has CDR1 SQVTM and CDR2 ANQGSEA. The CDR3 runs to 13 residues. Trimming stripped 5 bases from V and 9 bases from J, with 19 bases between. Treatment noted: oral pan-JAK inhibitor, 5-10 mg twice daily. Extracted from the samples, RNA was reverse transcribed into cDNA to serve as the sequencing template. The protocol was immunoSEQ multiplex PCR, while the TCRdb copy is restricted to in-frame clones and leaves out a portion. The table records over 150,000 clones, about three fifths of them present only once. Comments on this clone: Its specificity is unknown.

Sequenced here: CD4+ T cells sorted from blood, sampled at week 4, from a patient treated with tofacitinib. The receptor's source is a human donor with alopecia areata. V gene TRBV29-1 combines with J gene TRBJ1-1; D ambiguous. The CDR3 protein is CSVRDYSRGKAFF. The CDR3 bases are TGCAGCGTTCGAGACTACAGCCGTGGGAAAGCTTTCTTT.